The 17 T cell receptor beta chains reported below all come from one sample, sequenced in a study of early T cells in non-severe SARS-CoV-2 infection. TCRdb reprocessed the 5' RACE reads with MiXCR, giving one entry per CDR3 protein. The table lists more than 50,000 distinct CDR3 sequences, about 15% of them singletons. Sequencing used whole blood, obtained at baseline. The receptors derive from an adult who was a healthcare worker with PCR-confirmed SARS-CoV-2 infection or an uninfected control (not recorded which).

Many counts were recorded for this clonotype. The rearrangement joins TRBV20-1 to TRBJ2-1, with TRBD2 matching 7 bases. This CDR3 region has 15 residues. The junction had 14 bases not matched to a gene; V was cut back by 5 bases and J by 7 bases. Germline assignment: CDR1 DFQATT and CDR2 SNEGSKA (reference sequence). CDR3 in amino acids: CSAEWWGGPKNEQFF. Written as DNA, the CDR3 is TGCAGTGCTGAGTGGTGGGGAGGGCCTAAGAATGAGCAGTTCTTC.

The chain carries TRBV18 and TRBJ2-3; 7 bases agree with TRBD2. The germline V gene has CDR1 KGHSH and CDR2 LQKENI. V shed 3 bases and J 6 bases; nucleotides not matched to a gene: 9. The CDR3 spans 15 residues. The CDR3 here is CASSPNEGLPDTQYF. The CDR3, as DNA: TGTGCCAGCTCACCTAACGAGGGACTACCGGATACGCAGTATTTT.

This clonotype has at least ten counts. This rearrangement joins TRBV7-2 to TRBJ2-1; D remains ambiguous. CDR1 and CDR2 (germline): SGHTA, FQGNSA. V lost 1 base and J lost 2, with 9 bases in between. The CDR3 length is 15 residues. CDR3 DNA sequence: TGTGCCAGCAGCTTAGAGGTGGGGACCTACAATGAGCAGTTCTTC. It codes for CASSLEVGTYNEQFF.

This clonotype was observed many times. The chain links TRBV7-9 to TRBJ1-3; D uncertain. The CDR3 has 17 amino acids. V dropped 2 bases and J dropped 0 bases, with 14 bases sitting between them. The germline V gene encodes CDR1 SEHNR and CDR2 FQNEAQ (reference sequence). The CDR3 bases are TGTGCCAGCAGCTTAACGGCCGCCGCTAACTCTGGAAACACCATATATTTT. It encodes CASSLTAAANSGNTIYF.

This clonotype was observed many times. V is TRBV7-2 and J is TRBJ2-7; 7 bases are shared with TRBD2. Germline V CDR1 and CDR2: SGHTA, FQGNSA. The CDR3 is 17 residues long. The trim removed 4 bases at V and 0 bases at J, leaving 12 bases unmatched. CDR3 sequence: CASSSRVGLLSSYEQYF. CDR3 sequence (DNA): TGTGCCAGCAGCTCCCGAGTGGGACTATTAAGCTCCTACGAGCAGTACTTC.

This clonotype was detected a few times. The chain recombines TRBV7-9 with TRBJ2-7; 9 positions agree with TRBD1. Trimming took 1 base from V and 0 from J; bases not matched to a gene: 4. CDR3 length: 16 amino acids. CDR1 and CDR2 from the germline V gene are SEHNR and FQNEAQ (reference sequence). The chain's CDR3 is CASSLEWTGDSYEQYF. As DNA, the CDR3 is TGTGCCAGCAGCTTAGAGTGGACAGGGGACTCCTACGAGCAGTACTTC.

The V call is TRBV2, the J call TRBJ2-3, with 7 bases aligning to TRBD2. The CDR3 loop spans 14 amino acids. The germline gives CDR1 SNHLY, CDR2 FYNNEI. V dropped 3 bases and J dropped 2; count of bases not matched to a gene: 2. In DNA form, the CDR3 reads TGTGCCAGCAGTGAGGGACTACCCACAGATACGCAGTATTTT. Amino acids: CASSEGLPTDTQYF.

In DNA, the CDR3 is TGCGCCAGCAGCTTGGACGCTGGGGGGTATGGGCCAAATGAGCAGTTCTTC. This encodes CASSLDAGGYGPNEQFF. The rearrangement uses TRBV5-1 and TRBJ2-1; possibly TRBD2 for D (6 bases). V shed 0 bases and J shed 7 bases, with 20 bases lying between them. CDR1 is SGHRS and CDR2 is YFSETQ in the germline V gene. The CDR3 spans 17 residues.

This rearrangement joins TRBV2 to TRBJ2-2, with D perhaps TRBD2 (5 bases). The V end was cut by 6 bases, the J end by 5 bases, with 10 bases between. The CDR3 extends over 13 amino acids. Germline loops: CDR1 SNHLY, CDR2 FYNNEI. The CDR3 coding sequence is TGTGCCAGCAGACGGGGTCCGACCGGGGAGCTGTTTTTT. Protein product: CASRRGPTGELFF.

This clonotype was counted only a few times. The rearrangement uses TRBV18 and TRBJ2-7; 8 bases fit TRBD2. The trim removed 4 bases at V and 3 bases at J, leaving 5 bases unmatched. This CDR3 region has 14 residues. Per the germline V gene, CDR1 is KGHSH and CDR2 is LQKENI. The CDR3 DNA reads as TGTGCCAGCTCACGCCTAGCGGGTTTCTACGAGCAGTACTTC. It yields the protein CASSRLAGFYEQYF.

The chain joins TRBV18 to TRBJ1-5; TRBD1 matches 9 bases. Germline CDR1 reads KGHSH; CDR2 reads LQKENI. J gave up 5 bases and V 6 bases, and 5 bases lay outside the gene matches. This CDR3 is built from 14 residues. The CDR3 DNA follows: TGTGCCAGCTCCGATCGACAGGGGGATCAGCCCCAGCATTTT. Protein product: CASSDRQGDQPQHF.

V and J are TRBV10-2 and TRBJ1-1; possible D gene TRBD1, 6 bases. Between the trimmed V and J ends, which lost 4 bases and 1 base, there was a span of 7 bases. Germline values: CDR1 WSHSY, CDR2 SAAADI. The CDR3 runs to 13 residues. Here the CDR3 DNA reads TGCGCCAGCAGTGGACAGGAGAACACTGAAGCTTTCTTT. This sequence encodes CASSGQENTEAFF.

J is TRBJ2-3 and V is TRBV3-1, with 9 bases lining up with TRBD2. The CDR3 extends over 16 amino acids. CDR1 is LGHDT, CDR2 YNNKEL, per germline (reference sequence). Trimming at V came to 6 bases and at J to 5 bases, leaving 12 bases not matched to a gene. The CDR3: CASRPGLARPQDTQYF. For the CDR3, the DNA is TGTGCCAGCAGACCTGGACTAGCGAGACCACAAGATACGCAGTATTTT.

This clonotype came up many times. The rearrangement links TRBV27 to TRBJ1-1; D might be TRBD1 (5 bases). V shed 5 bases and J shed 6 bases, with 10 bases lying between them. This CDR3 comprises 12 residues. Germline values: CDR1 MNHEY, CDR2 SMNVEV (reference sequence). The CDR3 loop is CASSQGGAEAFF. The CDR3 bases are TGTGCCAGCAGTCAGGGCGGTGCTGAAGCTTTCTTT.

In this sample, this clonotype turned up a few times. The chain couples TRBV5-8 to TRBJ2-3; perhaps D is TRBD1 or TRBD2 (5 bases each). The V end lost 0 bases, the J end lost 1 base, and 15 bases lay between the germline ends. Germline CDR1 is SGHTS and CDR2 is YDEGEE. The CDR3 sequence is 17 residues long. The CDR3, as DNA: TGTGCCAGCAGCTTGGCCGGGACCGGCTATCGCACAGATACGCAGTATTTT. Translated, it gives CASSLAGTGYRTDTQYF.

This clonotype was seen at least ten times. The CDR3 DNA reads TGCAGTGCCGAGGGGGGACAGGGGGCGTATCCCCTCCACTTT. Translation: CSAEGGQGAYPLHF. The chain carries TRBV20-1 and TRBJ1-6, with 12 bases aligning to TRBD1. The CDR3 is 14 residues long. CDR1 is DFQATT and CDR2 is SNEGSKA in the germline V gene (reference sequence). V was clipped by 6 bases and J by 13 bases; unmatched bases: 10.

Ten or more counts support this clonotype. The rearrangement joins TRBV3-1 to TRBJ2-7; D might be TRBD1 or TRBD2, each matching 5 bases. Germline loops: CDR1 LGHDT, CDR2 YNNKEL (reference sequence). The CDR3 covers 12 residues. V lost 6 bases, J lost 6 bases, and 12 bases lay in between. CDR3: CASSRRGAEQYF. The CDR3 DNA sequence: TGTGCCAGCAGTAGACGAGGGGCCGAGCAGTACTTC.